Each of the 15 T cell receptor beta chains below was sequenced from the same sample in a study of cytomegalovirus exposure and HLA in healthy donors. 60 Vbeta and 13 Jbeta primers were used in PCR. Here immunoSEQ multiplex PCR was the method, and the copy in TCRdb shows in-frame clones only, minus some. The table lists about 200,000 clones, around 86% of them singletons. Sequenced: PBMCs. Receptors were obtained from a middle-aged woman in good health and CMV-seronegative.

The genes are TRBV7-3 and TRBJ2-3; 8 positions agree with TRBD2. V was clipped by 2 bases and J by 14 bases; unmatched bases: 9. Germline-derived CDR1 and CDR2 are SGHTA and FQGTGA. The CDR3 is 13 residues long. The DNA for the CDR3 is TGTGCCAGCAGCTTAGACCGAGCGGGAGTACGGTATTTT. It is translated as CASSLDRAGVRYF.

The V gene is TRBV5-8, the J gene TRBJ1-4, with D unresolved. The CDR3 is made up of 14 amino acids. CDR1 and CDR2 (germline): SGHTS, YDEGEE. Trimming removed 0 bases from V and 8 bases from J, with 11 bases in between. CDR3 residues: CASSLGRAYEKLFF. The CDR3 DNA follows: TGTGCCAGCAGCTTGGGGCGGGCTTACGAAAAACTGTTTTTT. Complete variable domain (other parts from reference TRBV5-8 and TRBJ1-4): EAGVTQSPTHLIKTRGQQATLRCSPISGHTSVYWYQQALGLGLQFLLWYDEGEERNRGNFPPRFSGRQFPNYSSELNVNALELEDSALYLCASSLGRAYEKLFFGSGTQLSVL.

The rearrangement joins TRBV7-2 to TRBJ2-1; possibly TRBD2 for D (5 bases). Trimming shortened V by 4 bases and J by 9 bases, and 13 bases separated the two germline ends. This CDR3 is 13 amino acids long. In germline, CDR1 is SGHTA, CDR2 FQGNSA. DNA for the CDR3: TGTGCCAGCAGCTCGTTCGGGGTAGGTGAGCAGTTCTTC. This codes for CASSSFGVGEQFF.

The J gene is TRBJ1-2, the V gene TRBV5-1; D remains ambiguous. This CDR3 has 14 residues. CDR1 SGHRS and CDR2 YFSETQ come from the germline V gene. Trimming cost V 2 bases and J 4 bases, with 12 bases left between them. CDR3 DNA sequence: TGCGCCAGCAGCTTTGACGGTCTAGTCTATGGCTACACCTTC. It specifies CASSFDGLVYGYTF.

This clone came up once. This chain uses TRBV7-8 with TRBJ2-7; D may be TRBD1 (8 bases). The CDR3 is 19 residues long. Per the germline V gene, CDR1 is SGHVS and CDR2 is FQNEAQ. The V gene lost 6 bases and the J gene lost 3 bases, with 30 bases spanning the gap. The CDR3 sequence: CASSSPWTGLGGGRYEQYF. The CDR3 DNA follows: TGTGCCAGCAGTTCACCTTGGACAGGGTTAGGGGGGGGCCGCTACGAGCAGTACTTC.

The chain combines TRBV2 with TRBJ2-5; 7 bases agree with TRBD2. The CDR3 has 18 amino acids. Unmatched junction bases numbered 15, after V lost 4 bases and J lost 1 base. Looked up from germline, CDR1 is SNHLY and CDR2 is FYNNEI. CDR3 sequence (DNA): TGTGCCAGCAGTGGGGGGTGGGAGGGGCGAGAGCCCCAAGAGACCCAGTACTTC. Translated, it gives CASSGGWEGREPQETQYF.

The rearrangement links TRBV27 to TRBJ1-2, with TRBD1 matching over 10 bases. Losses at the gene ends were 5 bases for V and 6 bases for J; bases not matched to a gene: 9. Germline V CDR1 and CDR2: MNHEY, SMNVEV (reference sequence). The CDR3 consists of 15 residues. The CDR3 loop is CASSRPGTGAHGYTF. CDR3 coding DNA: TGTGCCAGCAGTCGTCCCGGGACAGGGGCTCATGGCTACACCTTC.

The V call is TRBV5-1, the J call TRBJ2-3; D gene ambiguous. V was shortened by 4 bases and J by 4 bases, with 16 bases between the two germline ends. The CDR3 is made up of 15 amino acids. Germline CDR1 is SGHRS and CDR2 is YFSETQ. The CDR3 sequence is CASSPNAYHSDTQYF. The CDR3 DNA reads TGCGCCAGCAGCCCGAACGCCTATCATTCAGATACGCAGTATTTT.

The chain links TRBV7-3 to TRBJ2-2; possibly TRBD1 for D (5 bases). CDR3 size: 16 residues. The V gene's germline CDR1 is SGHTA and CDR2 FQGTGA. Trimming cost V 5 bases and J 4 bases, with 17 bases left between them. The CDR3 DNA reads as TGTGCCAGCAGCCAAGGGGCGAATTTAGGCACCGGGGAGCTGTTTTTT. Residues: CASSQGANLGTGELFF.

The chain is built from TRBV5-1 and TRBJ2-7; 10 bases fit TRBD2. The V gene end was trimmed by 6 bases and the J gene end by 4 bases; junction bases not matched to a gene: 7. This CDR3 spans 14 amino acids. CDR1 and CDR2 (germline): SGHRS, YFSETQ. The CDR3 nucleotides are TGCGCCAGCAACTGGGGAGCGGGAGGGTACGAGCAGTACTTC. Protein sequence: CASNWGAGGYEQYF. Based on the CDR3 plus reference TRBV5-1 and TRBJ2-7, the full variable domain is KAGVTQTPRYLIKTRGQQVTLSCSPISGHRSVSWYQQTPGQGLQFLFEYFSETQRNKGNFPGRFSGRQFSNSRSEMNVSTLELGDSALYLCASNWGAGGYEQYFGPGTRLTVT.

This clone was picked up a small number of times. The rearrangement links TRBV5-8 to TRBJ2-2; TRBD2 might be the D (5 bases). Germline V CDR1 and CDR2: SGHTS, YDEGEE. The CDR3 has 16 residues. The germline V and J ends were trimmed by 4 bases and 4 bases, with 17 bases remaining between them. CDR3 loop: CASSPGWGTVTGELFF. As DNA, the CDR3 is TGTGCCAGCAGCCCGGGGTGGGGAACGGTCACCGGGGAGCTGTTTTTT.

The rearrangement links TRBV21-1 to TRBJ1-3; the D call in the table, TRBD1, was not verified against the DNA. TRBV21-1 counts as a pseudogene. This CDR3 is built from 14 residues. The CDR3 DNA reads TGTGCCAGCAACGCAGGGGGTGGCGGAAACACCATATATTTT. Translating gives CASNAGGGGNTIYF.

The V gene is TRBV2, the J gene TRBJ1-2; no clear D gene. The germline CDR1 and CDR2 sequences are SNHLY and FYNNEI. V was pared by 1 base and J by 2 bases, with 14 bases between. This CDR3 is 16 amino acids long. CDR3 in amino acids: CASSEDRSGGNYGYTF. As DNA, the CDR3 is TGTGCCAGCAGTGAAGATAGGTCCGGAGGGAACTATGGCTACACCTTC.

J is TRBJ1-5 and V is TRBV7-9; 8 positions agree with TRBD1. Germline V gives CDR1 SEHNR, CDR2 FQNEAQ (reference sequence). V gave up 5 bases and J gave up 1 base; unmatched junction bases: 7. The CDR3 is 16 residues long. CDR3 coding DNA: TGTGCCAGCAGCCACGCAGGGGGCCCGAGCAATCAGCCCCAGCATTTT. Translation: CASSHAGGPSNQPQHF.

The rearrangement uses TRBV4-1 and TRBJ2-2, with TRBD2 matching over 10 bases. This CDR3 contains 16 residues. Germline CDR1 and CDR2: MGHRA and YSYEKL. Trimming cost V 1 base and J 6 bases; bases outside gene matches: 5. The CDR3 sequence is CASSQGASGRAGELFF. The CDR3 coding sequence is TGCGCCAGCAGCCAAGGGGCTAGCGGGAGAGCCGGGGAGCTGTTTTTT.